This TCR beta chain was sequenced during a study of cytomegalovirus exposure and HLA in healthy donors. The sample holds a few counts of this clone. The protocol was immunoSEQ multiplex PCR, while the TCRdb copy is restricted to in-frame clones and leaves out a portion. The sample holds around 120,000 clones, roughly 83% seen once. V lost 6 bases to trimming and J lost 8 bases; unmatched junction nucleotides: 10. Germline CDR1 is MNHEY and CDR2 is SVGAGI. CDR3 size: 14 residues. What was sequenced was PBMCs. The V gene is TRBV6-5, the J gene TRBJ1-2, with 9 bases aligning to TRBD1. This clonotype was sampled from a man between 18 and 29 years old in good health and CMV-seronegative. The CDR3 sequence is CASRSRDRVSGYTF. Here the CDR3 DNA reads TGTGCCAGCAGATCTCGGGACAGGGTCTCAGGCTACACCTTC.